The 24 T cell receptor beta chains below all came from one sample that was sequenced in a study of technical replicates of blood from several donors. The assay was immunoSEQ multiplex PCR, and TCRdb's table has in-frame clones only and misses some. This sample has more than 65,000 clones, with around nine tenths found just once. Sequencing was carried out using T cells isolated from PBMCs. The receptors were gathered from a human donor in good health.

J is TRBJ2-3 and V is TRBV5-5, with 11 bases that match TRBD1. The CDR3 covers 16 residues. CDR1 is SGHKS, CDR2 YYEKEE, per germline (reference sequence). The ends lost 4 bases at V and 2 bases at J; junction bases unmatched: 6. CDR3 nucleotides: TGTGCCAGCAGCCCCGGGACAGGGGGAAACACAGATACGCAGTATTTT. This translates into CASSPGTGGNTDTQYF.

This rearrangement joins TRBV5-1 to TRBJ2-1, with 7 bases identical to TRBD1. CDR3 length: 14 amino acids. Germline V gene lookup returns CDR1 SGHRS and CDR2 YFSETQ. J gave up 7 bases and V 9 bases, and 13 bases lay outside the gene matches. As DNA, the CDR3 is TGCGCCACCGCGACAATACAGGGGAGTAATGAGCAGTTCTTC. Translation gives CATATIQGSNEQFF.

The chain joins TRBV19 to TRBJ1-2, with unresolved D. Per germline, CDR1 LNHDA and CDR2 SQIVND (reference sequence). This CDR3 spans 15 amino acids. Trimming cost V 7 bases and J 4 bases, with 19 bases left between them. In nucleotides, the CDR3 is TGTGCCAGTACCCAGTTTGGACTGGACGGCTATGGCTACACCTTC. Translating gives CASTQFGLDGYGYTF.

This rearrangement joins TRBV6-1 to TRBJ1-1; unclear D gene. Germline CDR1 and CDR2: MNHNS and SASEGT. The CDR3 has 12 residues. V was trimmed by 3 bases and J by 5 bases, leaving 7 bases between them. CDR3: CASSESFTEAFF. The CDR3 DNA reads TGTGCCAGCAGTGAGAGTTTTACTGAAGCTTTCTTT.

The chain has TRBV5-1 and TRBJ1-2, with D perhaps TRBD1 (6 bases). From germline, CDR1 is SGHRS and CDR2 YFSETQ. V was pared by 4 bases and J by 6 bases, with 16 bases between. The CDR3 has 14 residues. CDR3 sequence (DNA): TGCGCCAGCAGCCAACAGGGATTATTTCATGGCTACACCTTC. This codes for CASSQQGLFHGYTF.

This chain connects TRBV5-4 to TRBJ2-7; 8 positions match TRBD1. This CDR3 is 14 amino acids long. V was pared by 3 bases and J by 3 bases, with 5 bases of the junction left unmatched. Per germline, CDR1 SGHNT and CDR2 YYREEE (reference sequence). The CDR3 DNA is TGTGCCAGCAGCTCCCGGGACAGGTACTACGAGCAGTACTTC. It codes for CASSSRDRYYEQYF.

V is TRBV10-2 and J is TRBJ2-7; 8 positions match TRBD1. V lost 6 bases to trimming and J lost 3 bases; unmatched junction nucleotides: 10. The CDR3 is made up of 15 amino acids. CDR1 is WSHSY and CDR2 is SAAADI in the germline V gene. CDR3 protein: CASSFHKDRDYEQYF. CDR3 nucleotides: TGCGCCAGCAGCTTTCACAAGGACAGGGACTACGAGCAGTACTTC.

The chain is built from TRBV6-5 and TRBJ2-7, with 12 bases matching TRBD2. This CDR3 is 15 amino acids long. Germline values: CDR1 MNHEY, CDR2 SVGAGI. V dropped 6 bases and J dropped 3; count of bases not matched to a gene: 6. The CDR3 DNA follows: TGTGCCAGCAGCTTAGGACTAGCGGGATTCTACGAGCAGTACTTC. Protein sequence: CASSLGLAGFYEQYF.

This clone was counted a single time. The rearrangement uses TRBV19 and TRBJ2-2, with 8 positions matching TRBD1. This CDR3 contains 18 residues. V lost 9 bases, J lost 0 bases, and 15 bases stayed unmatched. Germline V CDR1 and CDR2: LNHDA, SQIVND (reference sequence). The chain's CDR3 is CASRGTGVIVTNTGELFF. In nucleotides, the CDR3 is TGTGCCAGCAGAGGGACAGGCGTCATAGTGACGAACACCGGGGAGCTGTTTTTT. Based on the CDR3 plus reference TRBV19 and TRBJ2-2, the full variable domain is DGGITQSPKYLFRKEGQNVTLSCEQNLNHDAMYWYRQDPGQGLRLIYYSQIVNDFQKGDIAEGYSVSREKKESFPLTVTSAQKNPTAFYLCASRGTGVIVTNTGELFFGEGSRLTVL.

The rearrangement uses TRBV5-1 and TRBJ2-2, with 11 nucleotides matching TRBD1. This CDR3 spans 14 amino acids. V lost 4 bases and J lost 6; bases outside the gene matches: 2. Germline lookup yields CDR1 SGHRS and CDR2 YFSETQ. The CDR3 sequence: CASSGTGGAGELFF. As DNA, the CDR3 is TGCGCCAGCAGCGGGACAGGGGGTGCCGGGGAGCTGTTTTTT.

The chain links TRBV7-9 to TRBJ2-1; possible D gene TRBD2, 6 bases. CDR3 length: 15 amino acids. Looked up from germline, CDR1 is SEHNR and CDR2 is FQNEAQ (reference sequence). V was shortened by 5 bases and J by 0 bases, with 11 bases between the two germline ends. CDR3: CASSLRGSSYNEQFF. Here the CDR3 DNA reads TGTGCCAGCAGCCTTCGGGGGAGCTCCTACAATGAGCAGTTCTTC.

The chain employs TRBV5-4 and TRBJ2-7; D not resolved. V gave up 2 bases and J gave up 7 bases, with 10 bases separating them. Germline loops: CDR1 SGHNT, CDR2 YYREEE (reference sequence). The CDR3 is 12 amino acids. The chain's CDR3 is CASSFGPSEQYF. CDR3 DNA sequence: TGTGCCAGCAGCTTCGGTCCTTCTGAGCAGTACTTC.

This clone was seen only once. The chain links TRBV20-1 to TRBJ2-5; D is uncertain. The CDR3 consists of 11 residues. Germline-derived CDR1 and CDR2 are DFQATT and SNEGSKA (reference sequence). V was trimmed by 7 bases and J by 2 bases, leaving 8 bases between them. The CDR3 coding sequence is TGCAGTGGGATAGCACAAGAGACCCAGTACTTC. Encoded protein: CSGIAQETQYF.

This clone was picked up a small number of times. This chain connects TRBV9 to TRBJ1-1, with TRBD1 matching 10 bases. Germline CDR1 is SGDLS and CDR2 is YYNGEE. The CDR3 extends over 17 amino acids. V dropped 0 bases and J dropped 0; count of bases not matched to a gene: 5. The CDR3: CASSVAGQGPLNTEAFF. CDR3 bases: TGTGCCAGCAGCGTAGCGGGACAGGGGCCTTTGAACACTGAAGCTTTCTTT.

The CDR3 nucleotides are TGTGCCACCAGCAGGGCAGGGTCTGGAAACACCATATATTTT. This gives the protein CATSRAGSGNTIYF. The chain carries TRBV15 and TRBJ1-3; tentatively, D is TRBD1 (5 bases). Looked up from germline, CDR1 is LNHNV and CDR2 is YYDKDF (reference sequence). Trimming left V 3 bases short and J 1 base short, with 7 bases between. The CDR3 has 14 amino acids.

The CDR3 here is CASNRAFF. The DNA of the CDR3 is TGTGCCAGTAACCGGGCTTTCTTT. The V call is TRBV19, the J call TRBJ1-1; no firm D call. From germline, CDR1 is LNHDA and CDR2 SQIVND (reference sequence). The CDR3 consists of 8 residues. The V end lost 7 bases, the J end lost 11 bases, and 5 bases lay between the germline ends.

The V call is TRBV29-1, the J call TRBJ1-4; D remains unclear. Germline V gene sequence: CDR1 SQVTM, CDR2 ANQGSEA. Between the trimmed V and J ends, which lost 3 bases and 5 bases, there was a span of 13 bases. The length of the CDR3 is 14 residues. CDR3 coding DNA: TGCAGCGTTGACTTCGTAGGGAGCAATGAAAAACTGTTTTTT. The encoded protein is CSVDFVGSNEKLFF.

This rearrangement joins TRBV19 to TRBJ2-1; 9 bases match TRBD1. The V gene's germline CDR1 is LNHDA and CDR2 SQIVND (reference sequence). The CDR3 runs 15 residues. The V segment lost 5 bases and the J segment 4 bases; nucleotides outside the gene matches: 6. CDR3 DNA sequence: TGTGCCAGTAGTTTCACAGGGGGCCTGTACAATGAGCAGTTCTTC. Translating it yields CASSFTGGLYNEQFF.

J is TRBJ2-1 and V is TRBV25-1; no definite D call. The CDR3 consists of 15 residues. V was pared by 7 bases and J by 0 bases, with 13 bases between. Germline V gene sequence: CDR1 MGHDK, CDR2 SYGVNS. The CDR3: CASTTGVSSYNEQFF. CDR3 nucleotides: TGTGCCAGCACCACGGGTGTAAGCTCCTACAATGAGCAGTTCTTC.

The chain is built from TRBV19 and TRBJ2-7; 7 bases line up with TRBD1. The CDR3 is 15 amino acids. Germline V gene sequence: CDR1 LNHDA, CDR2 SQIVND (reference sequence). The V segment lost 9 bases and the J segment 3 bases; nucleotides outside the gene matches: 14. DNA for the CDR3: TGTGCCAGCCAAGGTCAGGGGGATCAAGGCTACGAGCAGTACTTC. It is translated as CASQGQGDQGYEQYF.

This clone was counted once. The J gene is TRBJ1-2, the V gene TRBV5-1; 7 bases agree with TRBD1. V was clipped by 5 bases and J by 7 bases; unmatched bases: 8. The germline V gene has CDR1 SGHRS and CDR2 YFSETQ. The CDR3 sequence is 13 residues long. The CDR3 DNA follows: TGCGCCAGCAGTTGGACAGGCCTGGGTGGCTACACCTTC. This sequence encodes CASSWTGLGGYTF.

CDR3 region: CASSYSSGTNVYEQYF. DNA of the CDR3: TGTGCCAGCAGTTACTCGTCCGGGACAAATGTTTACGAGCAGTACTTC. The V call is TRBV6-5, the J call TRBJ2-7; D might be TRBD1 (6 bases). V lost 0 bases and J lost 4, with 16 bases in between. Germline loops: CDR1 MNHEY, CDR2 SVGAGI. The CDR3 extends over 16 amino acids.

The V and J genes are TRBV7-9 and TRBJ2-1; TRBD2 matches at 7 bases. This CDR3 spans 12 amino acids. CDR1 is SEHNR, CDR2 FQNEAQ, per germline (reference sequence). J lost 14 bases, V lost 3 bases, and 7 bases had no gene match. The CDR3 DNA sequence: TGTGCCAGCAGCTTCGGAGCTCGGGGGGAGTTCTTC. It encodes CASSFGARGEFF.

This chain connects TRBV6-4 to TRBJ2-7; 12 nucleotides agree with TRBD2. From germline, CDR1 is MRHNA and CDR2 SNTAGT. The CDR3 has 16 amino acids. The J segment lost 6 bases and the V segment lost 6 bases, leaving 12 bases of the junction unmatched. The CDR3 loop reads CASSLLAGGSLSEQYF. CDR3 DNA: TGTGCCAGCAGCCTTCTAGCGGGGGGGTCTCTCTCCGAGCAGTACTTC.